The 17 T cell receptor beta chains listed next were all sequenced from one sample in a study of T cell responses to AZD1222 COVID-19 vaccine. The assay was immunoSEQ multiplex PCR, and TCRdb's table has in-frame clones only and misses some. The sample includes 92,000 or so clones, 80% to 90% seen only once; the top ten take around 1.6%. The source material was peripheral blood, sampled on day 0 of AZD1222 vaccination. The receptors were sampled from an adult in good health.

The chain combines TRBV7-9 with TRBJ1-2; no firm D call. The CDR3 covers 12 residues. The V end lost 5 bases, the J end lost 8 bases, and 12 bases lay between the germline ends. Germline values: CDR1 SEHNR, CDR2 FQNEAQ (reference sequence). CDR3 region: CASSPLRKGYTF. Written as DNA, the CDR3 is TGTGCCAGCAGCCCCCTCAGGAAAGGCTACACCTTC.

The chain employs TRBV27 and TRBJ2-7, with 7 bases that match TRBD2. The CDR3 has 15 residues. Germline CDR1 is MNHEY and CDR2 is SMNVEV (reference sequence). V shed 5 bases and J 1 base; nucleotides not matched to a gene: 8. The CDR3 DNA reads as TGTGCCAGCAGTACCGTCGGGACTAAGTCCTACGAGCAGTACTTC. Translation: CASSTVGTKSYEQYF.

This clone was counted only a few times. This sequence joins TRBV30 and TRBJ1-1; D not resolved. The CDR3 consists of 14 residues. The germline CDR1 and CDR2 sequences are GTSNPN and SVGIG (reference sequence). V was cut by 2 bases and J by 0 bases, with 10 bases left in between. CDR3 region: CAWSSDKMNTEAFF. CDR3 sequence (DNA): TGTGCCTGGAGTTCCGACAAGATGAACACTGAAGCTTTCTTT.

V gene TRBV29-1 combines with J gene TRBJ1-2; D call uncertain. Trimming pared 4 bases from V and 7 bases from J, leaving 10 bases between. The CDR3 contains 11 residues. CDR1 is SQVTM and CDR2 is ANQGSEA in the germline V gene. CDR3 nucleotides: TGCAGCGTTGCTCCTCTGGCTGGCTACACCTTC. Translation gives CSVAPLAGYTF.

The count of this clone is one. The V gene is TRBV6-5, the J gene TRBJ1-1; TRBD1 might be the D (5 bases). The CDR3 has 15 residues. Germline-derived CDR1 and CDR2 are MNHEY and SVGAGI. Trimming shortened V by 3 bases and J by 4 bases, and 15 bases separated the two germline ends. Here the CDR3 reads CASSYGQGFSTEAFF. CDR3 sequence (DNA): TGTGCCAGCAGTTATGGGCAGGGCTTCAGCACTGAAGCTTTCTTT.

A note on this clone: Distinct nucleotide sequences in the sample also encode this CDR3. The rearrangement uses TRBV11-2 and TRBJ2-5; TRBD2 agrees at 10 bases. The V segment lost 5 bases and the J segment 0 bases; nucleotides outside the gene matches: 6. CDR3 length: 16 residues. Germline CDR1 SGHAT, CDR2 FQNNGV. CDR3 protein: CASSPRAGGNQETQYF. In DNA form, the CDR3 reads TGTGCCAGCAGCCCAAGAGCGGGGGGGAACCAAGAGACCCAGTACTTC. The whole variable domain, filled in from reference TRBV11-2 and TRBJ2-5, reads EAGVAQSPRYKIIEKRQSVAFWCNPISGHATLYWYQQILGQGPKLLIQFQNNGVVDDSQLPKDRFSAERLKGVDSTLKIQPAKLEDSAVYLCASSPRAGGNQETQYFGPGTRLLVL.

J is TRBJ1-2 and V is TRBV6-2 or TRBV6-3, with D tentatively TRBD1 (5 bases). The CDR3 spans 16 residues. From germline, CDR1 is MNHEY and CDR2 SVGEGT. Trimming took 2 bases from V and 3 from J, leaving 16 bases between them. The DNA for the CDR3 is TGTGCCAGCAGTTACGATAGACGGGACGGAGACTATGGCTACACCTTC. It encodes CASSYDRRDGDYGYTF.

The rearrangement uses TRBV5-3 and TRBJ2-7; the match to TRBD1 covers 7 bases. TRBV5-3 belongs to the ORF category, with a function that is uncertain. Trimming removed 0 bases from V and 5 bases from J; junction bases left unmatched: 14. CDR3 length equals 17 residues. The CDR3 loop is CARSLEFGDRVCHEQYF. The DNA of the CDR3 is TGTGCCAGAAGCTTGGAATTCGGTGACAGGGTGTGCCACGAGCAGTACTTC.

Notes on this clone: This same CDR3 is encoded by further DNA sequences in the sample. This chain uses TRBV7-2 with TRBJ2-7; the D gene is possibly TRBD1 (6 bases). Deletions cut 1 base from V and 3 bases from J, with 13 bases between. Germline CDR1 is SGHTA and CDR2 is FQGNSA. The CDR3 consists of 15 residues. CDR3 in DNA: TGTGCCAGCAGCTTAGGAGGGGGAATAAGCTACGAGCAGTACTTC. It codes for CASSLGGGISYEQYF.

This clone was seen only once. The chain carries TRBV3-1 (or the pseudogene TRBV3-2) and TRBJ2-2; possibly TRBD1 for D (6 bases). V gave up 4 bases and J gave up 5 bases, with 17 bases separating them. The CDR3 loop spans 16 amino acids. CDR1 is LGHDT and CDR2 is YNNKEL in the germline V gene (reference sequence). CDR3 sequence reads: CASSRRTVQQTGELFF. As DNA, the CDR3 is TGTGCCAGCAGCCGCCGGACAGTCCAACAAACCGGGGAGCTGTTTTTT.

The chain joins TRBV15 to TRBJ2-6; tentative D call: TRBD1 (5 bases). V was shortened by 0 bases and J by 2 bases, with 8 bases between the two germline ends. This CDR3 has 16 residues. Germline V gives CDR1 LNHNV, CDR2 YYDKDF (reference sequence). CDR3 in DNA: TGTGCCACCAGCAGAGATCAAGGGGCTGGGGCCAACGTCCTGACTTTC. Residues: CATSRDQGAGANVLTF.

The chain is built from TRBV11-2 and TRBJ1-2; D is possibly TRBD1 (5 bases). V was shortened by 0 bases and J by 4 bases, with 18 bases between the two germline ends. This CDR3 spans 17 amino acids. Germline CDR1 reads SGHAT; CDR2 reads FQNNGV. As DNA, the CDR3 is TGTGCCAGCAGCTTAGAAAAAACTAGGCAGGGACTCTATGGCTACACCTTC. Its translation is CASSLEKTRQGLYGYTF.

This chain links TRBV20-1 with TRBJ2-5; D is perhaps TRBD2 (6 bases). The germline CDR1 and CDR2 sequences are DFQATT and SNEGSKA (reference sequence). The length of the CDR3 is 11 residues. V lost 7 bases and J 5 bases, leaving 11 bases between the germline ends. In DNA, the CDR3 is TGCAGTGGGAGGGGAACGGAGACCCAGTACTTC. Translated, it gives CSGRGTETQYF.

The DNA for the CDR3 is TGTGCCAGCAGCTTGGGACTAGCGGGGGTGGCAGACAATGAGCAGTTCTTC. This gives the protein CASSLGLAGVADNEQFF. This sequence joins TRBV6-2 or TRBV6-3 and TRBJ2-1; TRBD2 matches 14 bases. Germline assignment: CDR1 MNHEY and CDR2 SVGEGT. V gave up 6 bases and J gave up 5 bases; unmatched junction bases: 9. CDR3 length: 17 residues.

The V and J genes are TRBV7-8 and TRBJ1-5, with 7 nucleotides matching TRBD1. J was trimmed by 5 bases and V by 4 bases; bases with no gene match: 2. The CDR3 totals 13 residues. Germline CDR1 SGHVS, CDR2 FQNEAQ. CDR3 sequence reads: CASSWTGYQPQHF. The CDR3 DNA sequence: TGTGCCAGCAGCTGGACAGGTTATCAGCCCCAGCATTTT.

This chain uses TRBV27 with TRBJ1-2, with D maybe TRBD1 (5 bases). Germline CDR1 is MNHEY and CDR2 is SMNVEV (reference sequence). The ends were cut back, 8 bases at V and 0 bases at J, with 19 bases in the middle. This CDR3 has 16 amino acids. CDR3 coding DNA: TGTGCCAGCGCTTATTTCGGGGCAGGGACTAACTATGGCTACACCTTC. The encoded protein is CASAYFGAGTNYGYTF.

The chain employs TRBV11-2 and TRBJ2-3; 7 nucleotides align to TRBD1. The CDR3 totals 14 residues. Germline CDR1 is SGHAT and CDR2 is FQNNGV. Unmatched junction bases numbered 8, after V lost 5 bases and J lost 6 bases. The CDR3 is CASSTGVGSDTQYF. The CDR3 nucleotides are TGTGCCAGCAGCACAGGGGTTGGTTCCGATACGCAGTATTTT.